This is a list of T cell receptor beta chains from one sample in a study of immune evolution from preneoplasia to lung adenocarcinoma. Here immunoSEQ multiplex PCR was the method, and the copy in TCRdb shows in-frame clones only, minus some. The sample carries about 9,900 clones, more than 75% recorded once. Material: FFPE invasive lung adenocarcinoma tissue. These receptors were collected from a person aged 70 to 79 with invasive lung adenocarcinoma. Some clones in this sample may be carry-over from other donors' samples. The CDR3 runs from the conserved cysteine through the conserved F or W. Clone size appears in some rows only: once, few, many, or a class for an expanded clone.

j_call clone_size v_call cdr3_aa
TRBJ1-4 . TRBV6-5 CASRKDRAPEKLFF
TRBJ2-2 . TRBV29-1 CSVAARYTGELFF
TRBJ1-2 . TRBV6-5 CASSYVGRGGYTF
TRBJ1-1 . TRBV20-1 CSAVGTEAFF
TRBJ2-2 . TRBV4-2 CASTPHGGVNTGELFF
TRBJ2-7 . TRBV7-8 CASGIRAYEQYF
TRBJ1-2 . TRBV20-1 CSATSDRGYTF
TRBJ1-4 . TRBV5-1 CASSLTGDRDEKLFF
TRBJ1-1 . TRBV6-6 CASGTRGMNTEAFF
TRBJ1-2 . TRBV9 CASSPRTGQNYGYTF
TRBJ1-1 once TRBV28 CASRSPGGVNTEAFF
TRBJ1-2 . TRBV28 CASSSGEGAMGYTF
TRBJ1-2 . TRBV6-6 CASSYSNRVDGYTF
TRBJ2-7 . TRBV7-3 CASSPGQGAPYEQYF
TRBJ1-5 . TRBV30 CAWGQRGGNQPQHF
TRBJ1-5 . TRBV6-5 CASSYTTGSDQPQHF
TRBJ2-1 . TRBV4-1 CASSAQRTPSYNEQFF
TRBJ2-7 . TRBV28 CASSRDSPSYEQYF
TRBJ2-3 . TRBV6-4 CASSAPSGGSTDTQYF
TRBJ1-1 once TRBV5-1 CASSLASGTGGTEAFF
. . TRBV14 CASSQAYEQYF
TRBJ2-5 . TRBV20-1 CSAGGRETQYF
TRBJ2-7 . TRBV5-6 CASSEDRDSYEQYF
TRBJ2-3 . TRBV9 CASSVGGAQGNTQYF
TRBJ2-1 once TRBV2 CASWRELAGEQFF
TRBJ2-6 . TRBV30 CAWSPSRRAGANVLTF
TRBJ1-2 . TRBV28 CASRLPRDRAYGYTF
TRBJ1-5 . TRBV2 CASSGRHPNQPQHF
TRBJ1-2 . TRBV29-1 CSVEGDRSYGYTF
TRBJ1-2 few TRBV30 CAWSVGQGVFGYTF
TRBJ1-1 . TRBV4-1 CASRGQGGAYTEAFF
TRBJ2-7 . TRBV28 CASSNHDRGPSSYEQYF
TRBJ1-2 . TRBV5-1 CASSPKGNYGYTF
TRBJ1-2 . TRBV4-1 CASSQAPGVGDGYTF
TRBJ2-3 once TRBV28 CASSLGQRRADTQYF
TRBJ2-2 once TRBV30 CAWTRFHTGELFF
TRBJ2-2 . TRBV29-1 CSVTITGVGTGELFF
TRBJ2-5 . TRBV28 CASSLEVETQYF
TRBJ2-3 . TRBV5-1 CASSSEGGGTDTQYF
TRBJ1-2 . TRBV7-8 CASSSYFRGEQGALGGYGYTF
TRBJ1-1 few TRBV25-1 CASSQSQGGMNTEAFF
TRBJ2-1 . TRBV5-1 CASSYRGDYNEQFF
TRBJ1-1 . TRBV29-1 CSFGQGAKTEAFF
TRBJ2-3 . TRBV28 CASSKGLAGGMTDTQYF
TRBJ1-2 once TRBV21-1 CASSIDRDESYGYTF
TRBJ2-3 . TRBV9 CASSPRLAGGGPSTDTQYF
TRBJ1-1 . TRBV11-1 CASSAGWGTEAFF
TRBJ2-7 . TRBV28 CASSLYSSYEQYF
TRBJ1-1 . TRBV29-1 CSTNPPGGTEAFF
TRBJ1-1 . TRBV19 CASSIRDGTEAFF